This is a list of T cell receptor beta chains from one sample in a study of T cell responses to AZD1222 COVID-19 vaccine. Measured with immunoSEQ multiplex PCR; TCRdb has only the in-frame clones, and not every one. There are 120,000 or so clones in the sample; about nine tenths occur only once, and 1.3% to 1.5% lies in the top ten. The sequencing here drew on peripheral blood, taken on day 0 of AZD1222 vaccination. These TCRs come from an adult in good health. Both conserved end residues are part of each CDR3. Fields, in order: J gene, clone size, D gene, V gene, CDR3 DNA, CDR3 protein. The D gene is left open where the match is weak. The listing skips clone size in some rows; elsewhere it reads once, few, many or a size class.

j_gene: TRBJ1-1
abundance: .
d_gene: .
v_gene: TRBV5-4
CDR3nt: TGTGCCAGCAGCTTAGACGGGGTGGGAGCTTTCTTT
CDR3aa: CASSLDGVGAFF

j_gene: TRBJ1-5
abundance: .
d_gene: .
v_gene: TRBV2
CDR3nt: TGTGCCAGCAGTGAAGAGGGGTGGGGCCAGCCCCAGCATTTT
CDR3aa: CASSEEGWGQPQHF

j_gene: TRBJ2-7
abundance: .
d_gene: .
v_gene: TRBV4-3
CDR3nt: TGCGCCAGCAGCCAAGAGATAGACTACGAGCAGTACTTC
CDR3aa: CASSQEIDYEQYF

j_gene: TRBJ2-5
abundance: .
d_gene: TRBD1
v_gene: TRBV5-4
CDR3nt: TGTGCCAGCAGCAGTCCGACAGGGAGCCAAGAGACCCAGTACTTC
CDR3aa: CASSSPTGSQETQYF

j_gene: TRBJ2-4
abundance: .
d_gene: .
v_gene: TRBV10-3
CDR3nt: TGTGCCATCAGTGAATCCGCGGATACGATAGCCAAAAACATTCAGTACTTC
CDR3aa: CAISESADTIAKNIQYF

j_gene: TRBJ1-5
abundance: .
d_gene: .
v_gene: TRBV7-8
CDR3nt: TGTGCCAGCAGCTTAGGAGGATTTCAGCCCCAGCATTTT
CDR3aa: CASSLGGFQPQHF

j_gene: TRBJ1-2
abundance: .
d_gene: .
v_gene: TRBV6-5
CDR3nt: TGTGCCAGCAGTCCCACAGGGAACTATGGCTACACCTTC
CDR3aa: CASSPTGNYGYTF

j_gene: TRBJ1-1
abundance: once
d_gene: TRBD1
v_gene: TRBV11-2
CDR3nt: TGTGCCAGCAGCGCACAGGGGGACACTGAAGCTTTCTTT
CDR3aa: CASSAQGDTEAFF

j_gene: TRBJ1-1
abundance: .
d_gene: .
v_gene: TRBV6-2/TRBV6-3
CDR3nt: TGTGCCAGCAGTTACAGGGAGTGGGAATCTTTCTTT
CDR3aa: CASSYREWESFF

j_gene: TRBJ1-1
abundance: .
d_gene: .
v_gene: TRBV4-2
CDR3nt: TGTGCCAGCAGCCAAGAAAGGGTGTTAGGCAGGGAGAACACTGAAGCTTTCTTT
CDR3aa: CASSQERVLGRENTEAFF

j_gene: TRBJ2-2
abundance: once
d_gene: TRBD2
v_gene: TRBV24-1
CDR3nt: TGTGCCACCGGGGGGACTAGCGGGGACACCGGGGAGCTGTTTTTT
CDR3aa: CATGGTSGDTGELFF

j_gene: TRBJ1-2
abundance: .
d_gene: TRBD1
v_gene: TRBV7-3
CDR3nt: TGTGCCAGCAGCTTAACGGGCGACAGGGACTATGGCTACACCTTC
CDR3aa: CASSLTGDRDYGYTF

j_gene: TRBJ2-1
abundance: once
d_gene: TRBD2
v_gene: TRBV19
CDR3nt: TGTGCCAGTAGTGGGACACCGGGGGGGGACAATGAGCAGTTCTTC
CDR3aa: CASSGTPGGDNEQFF

j_gene: TRBJ1-6
abundance: .
d_gene: .
v_gene: TRBV6-5
CDR3nt: TGTGCCAGCTCAACAGACTATAATTCACCCCTCCACTTT
CDR3aa: CASSTDYNSPLHF

j_gene: TRBJ1-1
abundance: .
d_gene: .
v_gene: TRBV5-1
CDR3nt: TGCGCCAGCAGCTTGGTTGCGGGGGGGACTGAAGCTTTCTTT
CDR3aa: CASSLVAGGTEAFF

j_gene: TRBJ1-5
abundance: .
d_gene: .
v_gene: TRBV5-5
CDR3nt: TGTGCCAGCAGCTCCACGGGGGCGAGTCAGCCCCAGCATTTT
CDR3aa: CASSSTGASQPQHF

j_gene: TRBJ2-7
abundance: .
d_gene: .
v_gene: TRBV12-3/TRBV12-4
CDR3nt: TGTGCCAGCAGTTTCTCGAACTCCTACGAGCAGTACTTC
CDR3aa: CASSFSNSYEQYF

j_gene: TRBJ1-2
abundance: once
d_gene: TRBD1
v_gene: TRBV29-1
CDR3nt: TGCAGCGCCAGACAGGGAAAGTATGGCTACACCTTC
CDR3aa: CSARQGKYGYTF

j_gene: TRBJ1-5
abundance: once
d_gene: TRBD1
v_gene: TRBV5-1
CDR3nt: TGCGCCAGCAGCTCAGGGACAGGGGGCATCGATCAGCCCCAGCATTTT
CDR3aa: CASSSGTGGIDQPQHF

j_gene: TRBJ1-3
abundance: once
d_gene: TRBD1
v_gene: TRBV19
CDR3nt: TGTGCCAGTAGGCGACAGGGCAACTCTGGAAACACCATATATTTT
CDR3aa: CASRRQGNSGNTIYF

j_gene: TRBJ2-2
abundance: .
d_gene: .
v_gene: TRBV5-4
CDR3nt: TGTGCCAGCAGCCGGGACTCGGAAACCGGGGAGCTGTTTTTT
CDR3aa: CASSRDSETGELFF

j_gene: TRBJ1-1
abundance: .
d_gene: .
v_gene: TRBV20-1
CDR3nt: TGCAGTGCTAGTTTAAGGGCGGGCACTGAAGCTTTCTTT
CDR3aa: CSASLRAGTEAFF

j_gene: TRBJ2-7
abundance: .
d_gene: .
v_gene: TRBV28
CDR3nt: TGTGCCAGCAGCTCTTTCATCCGGTTGACGGGTGCCTACGAGCAGTACTTC
CDR3aa: CASSSFIRLTGAYEQYF

j_gene: TRBJ1-5
abundance: once
d_gene: .
v_gene: TRBV5-5
CDR3nt: TGTGCCAGCAGCCTGCGTGGGGGCCGCAATCAGCCCCAGCATTTT
CDR3aa: CASSLRGGRNQPQHF

j_gene: TRBJ1-2
abundance: .
d_gene: .
v_gene: TRBV5-1
CDR3nt: TGCGCCAGCAGCTTGGAGGTGGCATTCTATGGCTACACCTTC
CDR3aa: CASSLEVAFYGYTF

j_gene: TRBJ2-2
abundance: .
d_gene: TRBD2
v_gene: TRBV11-2
CDR3nt: TGTGCCAGCAGCCTGAGAAGCGGGGGGGTCGGCGGGGAGCTGTTTTTT
CDR3aa: CASSLRSGGVGGELFF

j_gene: TRBJ2-7
abundance: .
d_gene: .
v_gene: TRBV7-2
CDR3nt: TGTGCCGTTAGGGCCCAGGGATCCCCCTACGAGCAGTACTTC
CDR3aa: CAVRAQGSPYEQYF

j_gene: TRBJ1-3
abundance: .
d_gene: .
v_gene: TRBV4-2
CDR3nt: TGTGCCAGCAGCACCAGGACAGCGGGAAACACCATATATTTT
CDR3aa: CASSTRTAGNTIYF

j_gene: TRBJ2-7
abundance: .
d_gene: .
v_gene: TRBV5-1
CDR3nt: TGCGCCAGCAGCTTACTTTTGGGCAGCACCTACGAGCAGTACTTC
CDR3aa: CASSLLLGSTYEQYF

j_gene: TRBJ2-7
abundance: .
d_gene: .
v_gene: TRBV10-3
CDR3nt: TGTGCCATCAGTGCCCCCGGGACCTTGAGCTCCTACGAGCAGTACTTC
CDR3aa: CAISAPGTLSSYEQYF

j_gene: TRBJ1-5
abundance: few
d_gene: .
v_gene: TRBV7-2
CDR3nt: TGTGCCAGCAGCGGACCGGTCAATCAGCCCCAGCATTTT
CDR3aa: CASSGPVNQPQHF

j_gene: TRBJ2-3
abundance: .
d_gene: .
v_gene: TRBV7-9
CDR3nt: TGTGCCACCAAGTGGGGCAGCACAGATACGCAGTATTTT
CDR3aa: CATKWGSTDTQYF

j_gene: TRBJ1-1
abundance: .
d_gene: .
v_gene: TRBV25-1
CDR3nt: TGTGCCAGCAGTGCACAGATGAACACTGAAGCTTTCTTT
CDR3aa: CASSAQMNTEAFF